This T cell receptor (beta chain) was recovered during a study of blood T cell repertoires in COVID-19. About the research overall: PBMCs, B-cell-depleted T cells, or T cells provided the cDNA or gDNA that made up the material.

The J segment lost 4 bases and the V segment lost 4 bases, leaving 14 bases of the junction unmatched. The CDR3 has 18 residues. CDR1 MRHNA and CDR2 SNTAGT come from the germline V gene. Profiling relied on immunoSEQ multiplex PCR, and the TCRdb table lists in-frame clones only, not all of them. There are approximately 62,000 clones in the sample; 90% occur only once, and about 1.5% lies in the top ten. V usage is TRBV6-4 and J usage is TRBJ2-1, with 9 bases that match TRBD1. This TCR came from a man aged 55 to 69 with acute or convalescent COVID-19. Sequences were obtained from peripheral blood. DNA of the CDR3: TGTGCCAGCAGTGTAAATCCCCCACAGGGGGCCCGTTACAATGAGCAGTTCTTC. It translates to CASSVNPPQGARYNEQFF.